This T cell receptor beta chain was found in a study of blood T cell repertoires in COVID-19. About the study: Samples taken during acute and convalescent COVID-19 were collected in the United States, Italy and Spain. In each case, the material was cDNA or gDNA derived from T cells, B-cell-depleted T cells, or PBMCs.

Under the authors' procedure: Estimation of nucleated cell counts was performed using reference gene primer amplification. Sequencing used immunoSEQ multiplex PCR; TCRdb keeps in-frame clones, though not all of them. V and J calls and clone size come straight from that table; D and trimming were deduced from the DNA. The sample carries hundreds of thousands of clones, 80% to 90% recorded once. Sequenced input: peripheral blood. This sequence was found in a woman aged 25 to 45 with active or convalescent COVID-19.

This CDR3 reads CASGWQGYTEAFF. CDR3 coding DNA: TGTGCTAGTGGTTGGCAGGGGTACACTGAAGCTTTCTTT. The chain employs TRBV12-5 and TRBJ1-1; perhaps TRBD1 as D (6 bases). The germline V and J ends were trimmed by 4 bases and 3 bases, with 9 bases remaining between them. The CDR3 loop spans 13 amino acids. Germline CDR1 and CDR2: LGHNT and FRNRAP.